A selection of T cell receptor beta chains follows, all from one sample in a study of OX40 agonist ivuxolimab in advanced cancers. TCRdb's copy holds only in-frame clones and misses some; the assay was immunoSEQ multiplex PCR. The profile covers around 45,000 clones, with around nine tenths appearing a single time and 1.1% taken by the ten largest. This specimen was CD4+ or CD8+ T cells sorted from blood, taken in a trial of the OX40 agonist ivuxolimab. Every receptor here comes from an adult with an advanced solid tumor such as melanoma, head and neck, liver or kidney cancer. CDR3s include the opening cysteine and the closing phenylalanine or tryptophan. A D gene is named only where the DNA matches it firmly. The listing skips clone size in some rows; elsewhere it reads once, few, many or a size class.

>-|TRBJ2-1|TRBV11-2|once
TGTGCCAGCAGCCCTCCTAGAGGGTCGTACAATGAGCAGTTCTTC
CASSPPRGSYNEQFF
>-|TRBJ2-1|TRBV29-1|-
TGCAGCGTCCTGCGGGGTTACAATGAGCAGTTCTTC
CSVLRGYNEQFF
>-|TRBJ2-5|TRBV30|-
TGTGCCTGGAGTGGGGTGGCGACCCAGTACTTC
CAWSGVATQYF
>-|TRBJ2-6|TRBV19|-
TGTGCCAGTAGTGGCCTCGGAACTGGGGCCAACGTCCTGACTTTC
CASSGLGTGANVLTF
>-|TRBJ2-6|TRBV25-1|-
TGTGCCAGCAGTGCTCACACCGCTGGGGCCAACGTCCTGACTTTC
CASSAHTAGANVLTF
>-|TRBJ1-3|TRBV11-2|-
TGTGCCAGCAGCCAAAGATCCTCGTCTGGAAACACCATATATTTT
CASSQRSSSGNTIYF
>-|TRBJ2-1|TRBV14|-
TGTGCCAGTACGCGTTGGGCCGGGACCTACAATGAGCAGTTCTTC
CASTRWAGTYNEQFF
>TRBD2|TRBJ2-3|TRBV27|-
TGTGCCAGCAGTCCATTCACAGGGACTAGCGGGAGGGTTTTCACAGATACGCAGTATTTT
CASSPFTGTSGRVFTDTQYF
>-|TRBJ2-2|TRBV7-6|-
TGTGCCAGCAGTTTGGGACGTCCCGGGAACACCGGGGAGCTGTTTTTT
CASSLGRPGNTGELFF
>TRBD2|TRBJ2-7|TRBV7-2|once
TGTGCCAGCAGCTCGCTGACTACTAGCGGGAGGGCCTACGAGCAGTACTTC
CASSSLTTSGRAYEQYF
>TRBD2|TRBJ2-4|TRBV5-4|-
TGTGCCAGCAGCCTAGGTGCTCCTCCGGGAGGTGAAAACATTCAGTACTTC
CASSLGAPPGGENIQYF
>-|TRBJ1-4|TRBV5-6|-
TGTGCCAGCAGCCTCAGGGGTACTAATGAAAAACTGTTTTTT
CASSLRGTNEKLFF
>TRBD1|TRBJ2-1|TRBV6-4|-
TGTGCCAGCAGTGGATACAGGGGGCGCCGACTAGAGGGTTGGTTCTTC
CASSGYRGRRLEGWFF